The 10 T cell receptor beta chains below were found in one sample sequenced in a study of cytomegalovirus exposure and HLA in healthy donors. Primers: 60 Vbeta forward and 13 Jbeta reverse. Sequencing used immunoSEQ multiplex PCR; TCRdb keeps in-frame clones, though not all of them. Among about 35,000 clones listed, 80% to 90% were seen once. The material sequenced was PBMCs. These receptors were taken from a woman under 30 in good health and CMV-seronegative.

This clone has only a few counts. V gene TRBV6-1 combines with J gene TRBJ2-1; 14 nucleotides agree with TRBD2. Germline V CDR1 and CDR2: MNHNS, SASEGT. The CDR3 length is 14 residues. V was clipped by 8 bases and J by 9 bases; unmatched bases: 6. The CDR3 coding sequence is TGTGCCAGCGGGACTAGCGGGAGTAGTAGTGAGCAGTTCTTC. Its protein is CASGTSGSSSEQFF.

The V gene is TRBV12-5, the J gene TRBJ1-1; 7 bases line up with TRBD1. The J segment lost 4 bases and the V segment lost 1 base, leaving 3 bases of the junction unmatched. The CDR3 loop spans 14 amino acids. Germline loops: CDR1 LGHNT, CDR2 FRNRAP. This chain's CDR3 is CASGLASGGTEAFF. CDR3 coding DNA: TGTGCTAGTGGTTTGGCATCAGGGGGCACTGAAGCTTTCTTT.

This clone was picked up a small number of times. The rearrangement joins TRBV5-6 to TRBJ2-3; 8 bases agree with TRBD2. Germline CDR1 is SGHDT and CDR2 is YYEEEE. V shed 2 bases, J shed 1 base, and the junction held 3 bases outside the gene matches. The CDR3 covers 15 residues. In nucleotides, the CDR3 is TGTGCCAGCAGCTTTGCTAGCGGGCGCACAGATACGCAGTATTTT. It encodes CASSFASGRTDTQYF.

DNA of the CDR3: TGTGCCAGCAGCGCAGGACTGAATCAAGAGACCCAGTACTTC. Amino acids: CASSAGLNQETQYF. The chain joins TRBV5-6 to TRBJ2-5; perhaps TRBD2 as D (5 bases). The V gene lost 4 bases and the J gene lost 2 bases, with 12 bases spanning the gap. The germline V gene encodes CDR1 SGHDT and CDR2 YYEEEE. The CDR3 consists of 14 residues.

The chain carries TRBV5-4 and TRBJ1-5; no reliable D call. Per germline, CDR1 SGHNT and CDR2 YYREEE (reference sequence). There are 12 residues in the CDR3. V dropped 4 bases and J dropped 7 bases, with 9 bases sitting between them. The CDR3 DNA sequence: TGTGCCAGCAGCCCCGAGGAGCAGCCCCAGCATTTT. Protein sequence: CASSPEEQPQHF.

V and J are TRBV9 and TRBJ2-3, with TRBD2 matching 11 bases. CDR1 and CDR2 (germline): SGDLS, YYNGEE. CDR3 length: 14 amino acids. After removal of 5 bases from V and 2 bases from J, the junction contained 1 base not matched to a gene. The CDR3 sequence is CASRLAGDTDTQYF. CDR3 DNA sequence: TGTGCCAGCAGACTAGCGGGGGACACAGATACGCAGTATTTT. Looking up the rest from reference TRBV9 and TRBJ2-3 gives the full variable domain: DSGVTQTPKHLITATGQRVTLRCSPRSGDLSVYWYQQSLDQGLQFLIQYYNGEERAKGNILERFSAQQFPDLHSELNLSSLELGDSALYFCASRLAGDTDTQYFGPGTRLTVL.

J is TRBJ2-3 and V is TRBV2, with TRBD2 matching 16 bases. CDR3 size: 19 residues. The junction had 8 bases not matched to a gene; V was cut back by 5 bases and J by 0 bases. The V gene's germline CDR1 is SNHLY and CDR2 FYNNEI. The CDR3 bases are TGTGCCAGCAGTCCAAGGGGGACTAGCGGGGGGGCCAGCACAGATACGCAGTATTTT. As protein: CASSPRGTSGGASTDTQYF.

The J gene is TRBJ2-5, the V gene TRBV5-1, with 10 bases identical to TRBD1. The ends lost 5 bases at V and 4 bases at J; junction bases unmatched: 5. Germline CDR1 is SGHRS and CDR2 is YFSETQ. CDR3 length: 14 residues. CDR3 protein: CASSSGQGVETQYF. CDR3 DNA sequence: TGCGCCAGCAGTTCCGGACAGGGGGTAGAGACCCAGTACTTC. The full variable domain, with the rest looked up from reference TRBV5-1 and TRBJ2-5, is KAGVTQTPRYLIKTRGQQVTLSCSPISGHRSVSWYQQTPGQGLQFLFEYFSETQRNKGNFPGRFSGRQFSNSRSEMNVSTLELGDSALYLCASSSGQGVETQYFGPGTRLLVL.

The chain combines TRBV6-5 with TRBJ1-2; D may be TRBD1 (6 bases). The germline V gene has CDR1 MNHEY and CDR2 SVGAGI. The CDR3 runs 13 residues. The V end lost 6 bases, the J end lost 2 bases, and 10 bases lay between the germline ends. CDR3 amino acids: CASRAGTNYGYTF. The CDR3 region has the DNA TGTGCCAGCAGAGCCGGGACAAACTATGGCTACACCTTC.

This chain joins TRBV5-1 and TRBJ1-1, with a weak D call TRBD1 (6 bases). The length of the CDR3 is 13 residues. From germline, CDR1 is SGHRS and CDR2 YFSETQ. The V end was cut by 2 bases, the J end by 3 bases, with 8 bases between. The CDR3 loop is CASSFRQDTEAFF. CDR3 in DNA: TGCGCCAGCAGCTTTCGACAGGACACTGAAGCTTTCTTT.